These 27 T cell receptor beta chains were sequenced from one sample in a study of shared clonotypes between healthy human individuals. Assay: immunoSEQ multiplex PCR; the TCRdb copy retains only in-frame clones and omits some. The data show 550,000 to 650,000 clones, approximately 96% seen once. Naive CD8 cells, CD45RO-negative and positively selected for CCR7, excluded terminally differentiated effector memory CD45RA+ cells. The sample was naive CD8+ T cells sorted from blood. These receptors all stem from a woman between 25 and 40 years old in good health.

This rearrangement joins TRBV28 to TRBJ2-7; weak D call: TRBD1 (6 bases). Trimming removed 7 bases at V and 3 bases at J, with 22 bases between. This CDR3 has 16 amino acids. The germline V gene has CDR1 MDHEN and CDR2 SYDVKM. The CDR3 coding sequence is TGTGCCAGCAACCCGGGCAGGGGCGGAGGTCTCTACGAGCAGTACTTC. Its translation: CASNPGRGGGLYEQYF.

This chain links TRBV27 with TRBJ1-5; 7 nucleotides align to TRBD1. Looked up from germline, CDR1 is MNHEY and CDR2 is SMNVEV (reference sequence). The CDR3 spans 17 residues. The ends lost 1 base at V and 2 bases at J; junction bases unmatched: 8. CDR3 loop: CASSLLGSGGGNQPQHF. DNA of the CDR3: TGTGCCAGCAGTTTATTAGGGTCAGGGGGTGGCAATCAGCCCCAGCATTTT.

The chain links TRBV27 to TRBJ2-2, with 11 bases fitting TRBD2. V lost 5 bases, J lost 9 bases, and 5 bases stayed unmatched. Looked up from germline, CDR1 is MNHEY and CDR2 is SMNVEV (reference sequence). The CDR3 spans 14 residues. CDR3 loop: CASSTTSGDRELFF. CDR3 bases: TGTGCCAGCAGTACGACTAGCGGGGATCGGGAGCTGTTTTTT.

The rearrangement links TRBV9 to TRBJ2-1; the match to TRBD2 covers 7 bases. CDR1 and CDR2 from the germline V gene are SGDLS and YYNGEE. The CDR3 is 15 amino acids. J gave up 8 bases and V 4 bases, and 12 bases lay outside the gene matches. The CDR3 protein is CASSSGTGGSDEQFF. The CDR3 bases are TGTGCCAGCAGCTCAGGGACGGGCGGGAGCGATGAGCAGTTCTTC.

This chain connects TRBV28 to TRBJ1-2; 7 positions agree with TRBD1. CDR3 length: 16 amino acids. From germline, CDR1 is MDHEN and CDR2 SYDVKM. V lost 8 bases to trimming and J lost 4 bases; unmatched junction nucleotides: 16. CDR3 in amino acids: CASQGVGGRLGYGYTF. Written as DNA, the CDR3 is TGTGCCAGCCAGGGGGTTGGGGGGCGACTAGGCTATGGCTACACCTTC.

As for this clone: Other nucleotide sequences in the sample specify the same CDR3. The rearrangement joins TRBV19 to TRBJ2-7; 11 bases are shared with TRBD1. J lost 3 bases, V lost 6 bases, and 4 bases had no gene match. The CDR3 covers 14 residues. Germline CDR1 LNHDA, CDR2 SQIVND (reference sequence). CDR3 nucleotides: TGTGCCAGTAGCCCCGGGACAGGGGGCTACGAGCAGTACTTC. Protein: CASSPGTGGYEQYF.

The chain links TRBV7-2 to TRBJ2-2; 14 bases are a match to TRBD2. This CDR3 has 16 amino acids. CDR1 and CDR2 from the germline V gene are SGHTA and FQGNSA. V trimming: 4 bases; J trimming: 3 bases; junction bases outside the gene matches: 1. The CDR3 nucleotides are TGTGCCAGCAGCTGGGGACTAGCGGGAGACACCGGGGAGCTGTTTTTT. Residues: CASSWGLAGDTGELFF.

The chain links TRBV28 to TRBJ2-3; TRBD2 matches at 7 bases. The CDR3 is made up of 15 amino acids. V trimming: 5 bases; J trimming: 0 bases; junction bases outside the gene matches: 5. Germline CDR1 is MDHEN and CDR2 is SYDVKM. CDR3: CASSKRGSSTDTQYF. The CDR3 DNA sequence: TGTGCCAGCAGTAAGCGGGGTTCTAGCACAGATACGCAGTATTTT.

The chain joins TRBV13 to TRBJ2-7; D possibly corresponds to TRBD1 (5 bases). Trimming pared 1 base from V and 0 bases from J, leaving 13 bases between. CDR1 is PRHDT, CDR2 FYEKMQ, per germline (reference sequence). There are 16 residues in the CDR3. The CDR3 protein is CASSLVGQSSSYEQYF. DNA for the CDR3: TGTGCCAGCAGCTTAGTAGGACAAAGTAGCTCCTACGAGCAGTACTTC.

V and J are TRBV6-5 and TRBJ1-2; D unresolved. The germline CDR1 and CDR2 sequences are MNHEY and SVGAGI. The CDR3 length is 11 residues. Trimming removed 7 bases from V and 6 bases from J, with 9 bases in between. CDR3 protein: CASTPGNGYTF. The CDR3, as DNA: TGTGCCAGCACCCCGGGGAATGGCTACACCTTC.

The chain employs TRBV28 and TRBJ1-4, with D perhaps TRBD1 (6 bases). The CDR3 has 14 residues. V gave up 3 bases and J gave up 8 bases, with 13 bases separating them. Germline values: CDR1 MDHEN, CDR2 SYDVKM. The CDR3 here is CASSLMGGWEKLFF. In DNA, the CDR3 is TGTGCCAGCAGTTTGATGGGGGGCTGGGAAAAACTGTTTTTT. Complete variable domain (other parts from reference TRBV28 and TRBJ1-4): DVKVTQSSRYLVKRTGEKVFLECVQDMDHENMFWYRQDPGLGLRLIYFSYDVKMKEKGDIPEGYSVSREKKERFSLILESASTNQTSMYLCASSLMGGWEKLFFGSGTQLSVL.

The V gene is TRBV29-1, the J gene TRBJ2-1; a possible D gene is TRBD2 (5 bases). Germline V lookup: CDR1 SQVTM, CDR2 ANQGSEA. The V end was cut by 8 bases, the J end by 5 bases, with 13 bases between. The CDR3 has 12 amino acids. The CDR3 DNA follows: TGCAGCCCCGGGGATTATGACAATGAGCAGTTCTTC. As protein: CSPGDYDNEQFF.

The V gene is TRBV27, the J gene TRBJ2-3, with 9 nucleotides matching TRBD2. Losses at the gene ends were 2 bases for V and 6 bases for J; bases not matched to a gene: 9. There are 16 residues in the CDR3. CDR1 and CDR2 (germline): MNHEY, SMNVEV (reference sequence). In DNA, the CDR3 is TGTGCCAGCAGTTTAATCCTCGCGGGAGGGTTCGATACGCAGTATTTT. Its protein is CASSLILAGGFDTQYF.

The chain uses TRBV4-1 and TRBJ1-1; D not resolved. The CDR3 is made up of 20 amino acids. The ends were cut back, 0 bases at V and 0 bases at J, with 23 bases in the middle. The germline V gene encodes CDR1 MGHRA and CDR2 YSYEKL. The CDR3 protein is CASSQDQIFTFSQMNTEAFF. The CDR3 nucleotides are TGCGCCAGCAGCCAAGATCAAATTTTTACCTTTAGTCAAATGAACACTGAAGCTTTCTTT.

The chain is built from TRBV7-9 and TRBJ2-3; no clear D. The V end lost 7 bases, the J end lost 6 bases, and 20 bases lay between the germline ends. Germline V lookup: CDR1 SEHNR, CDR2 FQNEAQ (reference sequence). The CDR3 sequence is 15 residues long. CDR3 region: CASTAPGEWMDTQYF. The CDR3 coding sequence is TGTGCCAGCACCGCCCCCGGTGAGTGGATGGATACGCAGTATTTT. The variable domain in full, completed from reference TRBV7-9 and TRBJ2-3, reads DTGVSQNPRHKITKRGQNVTFRCDPISEHNRLYWYRQTLGQGPEFLTYFQNEAQLEKSRLLSDRFSAERPKGSFSTLEIQRTEQGDSAMYLCASTAPGEWMDTQYFGPGTRLTVL.

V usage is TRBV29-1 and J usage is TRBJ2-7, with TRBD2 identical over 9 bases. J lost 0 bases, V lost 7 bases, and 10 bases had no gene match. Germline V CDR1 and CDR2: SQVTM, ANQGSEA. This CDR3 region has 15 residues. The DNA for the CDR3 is TGCAGCGCCGCCGCTTGGACTAGCGTCTCCTACGAGCAGTACTTC. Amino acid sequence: CSAAAWTSVSYEQYF.

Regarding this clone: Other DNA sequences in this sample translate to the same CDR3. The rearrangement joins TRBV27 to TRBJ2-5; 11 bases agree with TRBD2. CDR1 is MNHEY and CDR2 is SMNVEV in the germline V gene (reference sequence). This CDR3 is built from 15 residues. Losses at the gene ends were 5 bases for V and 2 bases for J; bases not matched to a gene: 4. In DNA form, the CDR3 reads TGTGCCAGCAGTCCCGGGACTAGCGGACAAGAGACCCAGTACTTC. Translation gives CASSPGTSGQETQYF.

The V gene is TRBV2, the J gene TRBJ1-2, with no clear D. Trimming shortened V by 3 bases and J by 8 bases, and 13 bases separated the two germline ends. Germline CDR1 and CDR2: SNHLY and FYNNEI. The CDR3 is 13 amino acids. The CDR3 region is CASSEPGEVGYTF. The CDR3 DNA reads TGTGCCAGCAGTGAGCCCGGAGAGGTAGGCTACACCTTC.

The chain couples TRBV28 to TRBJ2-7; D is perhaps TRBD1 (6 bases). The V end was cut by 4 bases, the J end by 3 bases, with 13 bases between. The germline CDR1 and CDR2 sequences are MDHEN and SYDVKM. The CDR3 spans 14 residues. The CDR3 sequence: CASSYRTVIYEQYF. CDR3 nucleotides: TGTGCCAGCAGTTATAGGACAGTGATCTACGAGCAGTACTTC.

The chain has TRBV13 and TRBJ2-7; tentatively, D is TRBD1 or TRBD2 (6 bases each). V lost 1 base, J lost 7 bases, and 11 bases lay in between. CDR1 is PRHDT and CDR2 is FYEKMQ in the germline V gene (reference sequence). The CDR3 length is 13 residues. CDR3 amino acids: CASSLEGGGEQYF. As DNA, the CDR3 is TGTGCCAGCAGCTTAGAGGGGGGAGGAGAGCAGTACTTC.

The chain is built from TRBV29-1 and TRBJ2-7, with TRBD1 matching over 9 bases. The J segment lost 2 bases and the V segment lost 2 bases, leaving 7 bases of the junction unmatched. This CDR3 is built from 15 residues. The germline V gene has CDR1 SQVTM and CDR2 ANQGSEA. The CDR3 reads CSVEYGTGNTYEQYF. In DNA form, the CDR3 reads TGCAGCGTTGAATATGGGACAGGGAATACCTACGAGCAGTACTTC.

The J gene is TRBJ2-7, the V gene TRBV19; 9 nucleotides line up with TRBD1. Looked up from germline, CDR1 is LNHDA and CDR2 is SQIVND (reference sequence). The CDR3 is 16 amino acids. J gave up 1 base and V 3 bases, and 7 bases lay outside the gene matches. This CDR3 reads CASSIDGTGRSYEQYF. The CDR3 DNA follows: TGTGCCAGTAGTATTGATGGGACAGGGAGATCCTACGAGCAGTACTTC.

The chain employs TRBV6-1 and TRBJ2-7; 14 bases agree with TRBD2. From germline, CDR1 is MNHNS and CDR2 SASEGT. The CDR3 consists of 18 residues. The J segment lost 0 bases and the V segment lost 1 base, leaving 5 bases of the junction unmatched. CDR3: CASSEGTSGRTSSYEQYF. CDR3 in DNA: TGTGCCAGCAGTGAAGGGACTAGCGGGAGGACGAGCTCCTACGAGCAGTACTTC.

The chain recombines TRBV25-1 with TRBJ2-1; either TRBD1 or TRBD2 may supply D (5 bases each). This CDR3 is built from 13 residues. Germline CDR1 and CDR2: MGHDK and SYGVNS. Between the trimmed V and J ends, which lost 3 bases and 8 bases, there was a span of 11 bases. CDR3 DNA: TGTGCCAGCAGTGAGTGGGGGATCGATGAGCAGTTCTTC. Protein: CASSEWGIDEQFF.

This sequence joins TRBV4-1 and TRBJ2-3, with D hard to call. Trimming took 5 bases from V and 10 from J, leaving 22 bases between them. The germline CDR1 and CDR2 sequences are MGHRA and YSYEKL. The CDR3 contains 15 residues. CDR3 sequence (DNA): TGCGCCAGCAGCTCTCCGACCCGGGCCCTCAACGCGCAGTATTTT. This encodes CASSSPTRALNAQYF.

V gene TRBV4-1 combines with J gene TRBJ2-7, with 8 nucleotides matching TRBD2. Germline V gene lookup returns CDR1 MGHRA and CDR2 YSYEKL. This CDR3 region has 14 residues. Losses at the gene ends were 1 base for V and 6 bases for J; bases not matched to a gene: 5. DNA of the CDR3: TGCGCCAGCAGCCAAGCAAGGAGCGGGAGCGAGCAGTACTTC. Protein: CASSQARSGSEQYF.

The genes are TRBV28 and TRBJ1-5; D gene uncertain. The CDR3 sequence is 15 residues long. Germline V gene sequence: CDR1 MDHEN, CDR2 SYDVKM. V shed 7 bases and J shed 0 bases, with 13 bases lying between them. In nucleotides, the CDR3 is TGTGCCAGCACCTTAGGGCCCTATAGCAATCAGCCCCAGCATTTT. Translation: CASTLGPYSNQPQHF.